This T cell receptor (beta chain) was recorded in a study of long-term antiretroviral therapy in people with HIV (dated by TCRdb to the early 2020s). For the wider study: The earliest samples were collected roughly a decade before the 2015 WHO recommendation for immediate ART, at a time when ART was usually postponed until CD4 counts fell. A retrospective serial study tested whether ART initiation and durable HIV suppression were associated with changes in peripheral blood TRB repertoire composition and diversity. A total of 150 to 200 cryopreserved PBMC samples came from a few dozen adults with confirmed HIV infection and were collected serially over a mean of about 6 years (range 1-12). Among the 30 to 35 participants with HIV, fewer than twelve were female. No cross-contamination during QIAcube processing was seen in test extractions of a monoclonal T-cell line run alongside approximately 36 polyclonal samples. The research as a whole found: Compared with controls, HIV repertoires had narrower CDR3 length ranges, and the network structure pointed to an antigen-experienced repertoire that shifted only slightly toward naive after ART. Owing to limited PBMC availability, only the TCR beta chain was sequenced, without alpha chain pairing. The samples were dated from about 2003 to 2018, and the ART regimens that were used may be less effective than current ART regimens. Starting ART was linked to a significant rise in TRB diversity, yet even after long-term ART the diversity remained significantly lower than in transplant donor controls. Expanded TRB clones identified before ART initiation dominated the repertoire across all time points, though the dominance fluctuated and decreased in many PLHIV after ART. Because cell numbers in pre-ART samples were limited, unsorted PBMC were profiled instead of sorted CD4+ and CD8+ T cells. Inferences about post-ART repertoire changes were limited because no data were available on ART adherence, viral resistance or therapy changes.

Trimmed from V: 0 bases; trimmed from J: 4 bases; junction bases lacking a gene match: 7. Counted from cysteine to phenylalanine, this CDR3 has 16 amino acids. The DNA shown is the 48-base CDR3, in frame from base 1. Sequences SGHRS (CDR1) and YFSETQ (CDR2) are obtained from the germline V gene. Inclusion was restricted to participants for whom at least one PBMC sample before ART initiation and at least two post-ART samples were available. All participants with HIV were treated in the United States of America. Before DNA extraction, cryopreserved samples containing about 0.9-10 million PBMC were thawed and washed. At the time of the earliest PBMC sample, participants with HIV were aged between about 23 and 54 years. PBMC samples from each participant spanned 1-4 timepoints before ART initiation and 2-8 timepoints after ART initiation, with a median of 7 samples. Serial HIV viral load, CD4+ T-cell count, ART history and demographic data were obtained for every participant. Using a Qiagen kit on a QIAcube, genomic DNA was extracted from unsorted PBMC, with samples processed in batches of 12.

The immunoSEQ hsTCRB v3.0 assay was used at survey level resolution to sequence the TRB variable region. A depth of roughly 35,000-55,000 T-cell genomes per sample was targeted for TRB sequencing. Pooled TRB libraries were sequenced on an Illumina MiSeq with a v3 150-cycle kit. The published analysis was carried out like this. Repertoire analysis was run in R within a reproducible Nextflow workflow that covered QC, data transformation and analysis. LymphoSeq2, an R package for AIRR-Seq data exploration, was used to implement custom analyses. Several samples that produced fewer than 5000 total TRB sequences were removed, so 200 or so HIV repertoires were analyzed. Of the approximately 190 retained HIV repertoires, about 61 were collected before and around 130 after ART initiation. Repertoires were downsampled to 5000 TRB nucleotide sequences, with summary statistics averaged over 100 downsampling iterations. Only TRB sequences with CDR3 regions of at least seven amino acids were retained for analysis. A Shannon entropy-derived clonality score and the Gini coefficient were used to measure diversity. In the repertoire networks, any two of the top 5000 CDR3 amino acid sequences were connected whenever the two sequences differed by an edit distance of one. Antigen specificity groups and MHC restriction were predicted for TRB CDR3 amino acid sequences with GLIPH2. CDR3 amino acid sequences were matched against VDJdb and McPAS-TCR to flag known CMV, EBV, HIV or tissue antigen associations. Pre-ART, post-ART and control groups were compared with Wilcoxon signed-rank tests and Holm-Bonferroni correction. Drawn from immuneACCESS, this table holds only the in-frame rearrangements with V and J called that TCRdb kept. Clones are partly lost; checked studies trace under half to an unresolved V gene and leave the rest unexplained. The V and J calls and the clone size are those of that table, but D and trimming were determined from the DNA. For this sample there are 25,000 to 30,000 clones; more than 85% appear just once. The ten most abundant clones make up approximately 6.8% of the sample.

As for this clone: The antigen this receptor binds is unknown. No base qualities exist here, and no much larger clone lies one base off it.

The material was unsorted PBMCs, obtained roughly 6.5 years after starting antiretroviral therapy. The clonotype comes from a woman aged 40 to 50 with HIV. This chain is built from TRBV5-1 and TRBJ1-1, and 9 junction bases match TRBD1. The CDR3: CASSLAPGGQGTEAFF. The bases read TGCGCCAGCAGCTTGGCCCCGGGGGGACAGGGCACTGAAGCTTTCTTT.